This T cell receptor (beta chain) was captured in a study of naive and memory T cell subsets. Both TRBC1 and TRBC2 were covered by a beta constant-region primer of two equimolar oligonucleotides. MiXCR, run by TCRdb on the UMI-ligation and nested PCR reads, gives a single entry per CDR3 protein. Of 75,000 to 85,000 distinct CDR3 sequences listed, about an eighth were seen once; the top ten hold about 0.93%. V lost 6 bases, J lost 2 bases, and 8 bases lay in between. The length of the CDR3 is 12 residues. This clonotype was seen more than once but under ten times. The chain joins TRBV12-3 or TRBV12-4 to TRBJ2-7, with D possibly called TRBD1 or TRBD2 (5 bases each). The sample consisted of central memory CD4+ T cells from blood. The clonotype comes from a human donor in good health. This CDR3 is CASRGPAYEQYF. CDR3 DNA: TGTGCCAGCAGGGGACCTGCCTACGAGCAGTACTTC.